The entry below gives a single T cell receptor (beta chain) sequence along with its context. This entry belongs to a study of blood T cell repertoires in COVID-19. As for the study in general: Specimens from acute and convalescent COVID-19 originated in the United States, Italy and Spain.

Here immunoSEQ multiplex PCR was the method, and the copy in TCRdb shows in-frame clones only, minus some. The data show roughly 700,000 clones, with more than 80% seen just once and roughly 0.26% held by the top ten. Germline V gene sequence: CDR1 MNHEY, CDR2 SVGAGI. V shed 8 bases, J shed 0 bases, and the junction held 9 bases outside the gene matches. This CDR3 contains 15 residues. Sequenced: peripheral blood. This clonotype was sampled from a woman younger than 35 with acute or convalescent COVID-19. The rearrangement uses TRBV6-5 and TRBJ1-1, with 7 bases aligning to TRBD1. The CDR3: CASAAGGTMNTEAFF. The CDR3 bases are TGTGCCAGCGCGGCAGGGGGGACGATGAACACTGAAGCTTTCTTT.